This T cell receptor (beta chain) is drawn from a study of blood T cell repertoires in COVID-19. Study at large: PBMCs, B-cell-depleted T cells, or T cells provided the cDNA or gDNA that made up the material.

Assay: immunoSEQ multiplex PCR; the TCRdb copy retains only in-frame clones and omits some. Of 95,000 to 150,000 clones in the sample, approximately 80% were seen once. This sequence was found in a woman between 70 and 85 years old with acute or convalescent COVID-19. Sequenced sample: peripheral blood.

As DNA, the CDR3 is TGTGCCAGCAGCTTACGGACAGCCGCAGTAGGAAATCAGCCCCAGCATTTT. This translates into CASSLRTAAVGNQPQHF. The chain is built from TRBV7-8 and TRBJ1-5, with a tentative D call TRBD1 (6 bases). Germline CDR1 reads SGHVS; CDR2 reads FQNEAQ. CDR3 size: 17 residues. The V end was cut by 2 bases, the J end by 4 bases, with 18 bases between. The complete variable domain, with remaining parts taken from reference TRBV7-8 and TRBJ1-5, reads GAGVSQSPRYKVAKRGQDVALRCDPISGHVSLFWYQQALGQGPEFLTYFQNEAQLDKSGLPSDRFFAERPEGSVSTLKIQRTQQEDSAVYLCASSLRTAAVGNQPQHFGDGTRLSIL.